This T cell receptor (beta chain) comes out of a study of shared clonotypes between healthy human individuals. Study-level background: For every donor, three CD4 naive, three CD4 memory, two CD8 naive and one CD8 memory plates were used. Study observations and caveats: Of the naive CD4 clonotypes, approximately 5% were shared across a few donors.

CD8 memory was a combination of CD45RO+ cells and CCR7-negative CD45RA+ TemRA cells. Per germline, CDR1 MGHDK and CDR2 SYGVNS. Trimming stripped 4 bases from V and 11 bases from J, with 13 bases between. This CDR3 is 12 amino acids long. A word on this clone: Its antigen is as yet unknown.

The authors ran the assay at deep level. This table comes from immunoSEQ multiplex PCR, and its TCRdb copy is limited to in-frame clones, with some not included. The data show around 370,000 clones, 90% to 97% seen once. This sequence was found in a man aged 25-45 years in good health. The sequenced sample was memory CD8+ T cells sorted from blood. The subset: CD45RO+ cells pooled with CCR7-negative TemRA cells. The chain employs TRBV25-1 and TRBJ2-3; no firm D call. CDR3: CASSGDGPRQYF. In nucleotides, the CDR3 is TGTGCCAGCAGTGGCGATGGCCCTCGGCAGTATTTT.